The 17 T cell receptor beta chains reported below all come from one sample, sequenced in a study of T-cell reconstitution after alpha-beta-depleted transplantation in children. Unique molecular identifiers tagged the TCRbeta library. TCRdb analysed the PCR reads with MiXCR anew, one entry per CDR3 protein. The profile shows approximately 650,000 distinct CDR3 sequences, roughly 14% of them singletons. The sample here was PBMCs, taken before TCRalphabeta/CD19-depleted stem cell transplant. These receptors all come from a girl aged 2 to 10 with congenital amegakaryocytic thrombocytopenia, due to receive a stem cell transplant.

This clonotype was detected many times. The chain is built from TRBV6-2 or TRBV6-3 and TRBJ2-1; D is perhaps TRBD2 (5 bases). The CDR3 is 14 residues long. V was clipped by 2 bases and J by 6 bases, with 11 bases between them. CDR1 is MNHEY and CDR2 is SVGEGT in the germline V gene. Here the CDR3 DNA reads TGTGCCAGCAGTTACGAGGACTTTTCCAATGAGCAGTTCTTC. This encodes CASSYEDFSNEQFF.

This clonotype was picked up many times. This chain joins TRBV7-6 and TRBJ2-7; weak D call: TRBD1 (6 bases). The germline V gene encodes CDR1 SGHVS and CDR2 FNYEAQ. The CDR3 covers 12 residues. V shed 5 bases and J shed 3 bases, with 8 bases lying between them. The CDR3: CASSMDSYEQYF. The CDR3 coding sequence is TGTGCCAGCAGCATGGACAGCTACGAGCAGTACTTC.

This clonotype was observed at least ten times. V gene TRBV12-3 or TRBV12-4 combines with J gene TRBJ2-5; tentatively, D is TRBD2 (6 bases). The V and J ends lost 3 bases and 5 bases respectively, with 10 bases between them. The CDR3 is 13 amino acids. The CDR3 sequence is CASSFGSEETQYF. The CDR3 nucleotides are TGTGCCAGCAGTTTCGGGAGTGAGGAGACCCAGTACTTC.

The J gene is TRBJ2-7, the V gene TRBV5-4; D may be TRBD2 (6 bases). Trimming shortened V by 1 base and J by 5 bases, and 13 bases separated the two germline ends. This CDR3 is built from 14 residues. Germline CDR1 is SGHNT and CDR2 is YYREEE (reference sequence). The CDR3 sequence is CASSLSGEYDEQYF. The CDR3 bases are TGTGCCAGCAGCTTGTCGGGAGAGTACGACGAGCAGTACTTC.

This clonotype was observed a few times. V gene TRBV20-1 combines with J gene TRBJ2-7; 10 bases fit TRBD2. Germline values: CDR1 DFQATT, CDR2 SNEGSKA (reference sequence). The CDR3 runs to 16 residues. With V trimmed by 5 bases and J by 4 bases, 14 bases remained unmatched. CDR3 sequence (DNA): TGCAGTGCTCTCAGACCCCATACTAGCGGGGCTTACGAGCAGTACTTC. The encoded protein is CSALRPHTSGAYEQYF.

This clonotype was recorded many times. This chain uses TRBV12-3 or TRBV12-4 with TRBJ2-3; D is unclear. Trimming stripped 8 bases from V and 2 bases from J, with 11 bases between. The CDR3 consists of 13 residues. The CDR3 reads CASAGENTDTQYF. CDR3 nucleotide sequence: TGTGCCAGCGCTGGTGAGAACACAGATACGCAGTATTTT.

The chain links TRBV7-8 to TRBJ2-5; possibly TRBD1 for D (6 bases). Deletions cut 2 bases from V and 4 bases from J, with 14 bases between. The V gene's germline CDR1 is SGHVS and CDR2 FQNEAQ. CDR3 length: 15 residues. CDR3: CASSLTGTRGETQYF. CDR3 DNA sequence: TGTGCCAGCAGCTTAACTGGGACACGTGGAGAGACCCAGTACTTC.

A note on this clonotype: A read error is possible here, since a much larger clone lies one base away. The rearrangement joins TRBV5-1 to TRBJ1-4, with D possibly matching TRBD1 (5 bases). V was pared by 4 bases and J by 13 bases, with 23 bases between. The CDR3 totals 15 residues. Germline CDR1 SGHRS, CDR2 YFSETQ. CDR3 nucleotide sequence: TGCGCCAGCAGCGTCCGGGGCCCCCATGAGGGAACACTGTTTTTT. This gives the protein CASSVRGPHEGTLFF.

This chain joins TRBV3-1 and TRBJ2-1; 8 nucleotides agree with TRBD2. The CDR3 runs 18 residues. Germline lookup yields CDR1 LGHDT and CDR2 YNNKEL (reference sequence). Losses at the gene ends were 0 bases for V and 0 bases for J; bases not matched to a gene: 7. The CDR3 reads CASSQDGLAGFSYNEQFF. In DNA form, the CDR3 reads TGTGCCAGCAGCCAAGATGGCCTAGCGGGCTTCTCCTACAATGAGCAGTTCTTC.

At least ten counts were recorded for this clonotype. This chain links TRBV28 with TRBJ2-5; maybe TRBD1 (6 bases). CDR3 length: 14 residues. Germline V CDR1 and CDR2: MDHEN, SYDVKM. Trimming cost V 5 bases and J 2 bases, with 12 bases left between them. The CDR3 is CASSPRDTQETQYF. The CDR3 nucleotides are TGTGCCAGCAGTCCCAGGGACACTCAAGAGACCCAGTACTTC.

This clonotype has only one observation. This may arise from a read error, as a much more abundant clone is one base away. This chain's CDR3 is CAISVEGGAGTDTQYF. CDR3 bases: TGTGCCATCAGTGTCGAAGGGGGGGCAGGCACAGATACGCAGTATTTT. The chain couples TRBV10-3 to TRBJ2-3, with D maybe TRBD2 (7 bases). V dropped 4 bases and J dropped 1 base, with 15 bases sitting between them. The CDR3 is made up of 16 amino acids. Germline V gene lookup returns CDR1 ENHRY and CDR2 SYGVKD.

The V gene is TRBV19, the J gene TRBJ2-1; 11 bases match TRBD2. Trimming removed 3 bases from V and 8 bases from J; junction bases left unmatched: 0. The germline CDR1 and CDR2 sequences are LNHDA and SQIVND (reference sequence). The CDR3 loop spans 13 amino acids. CDR3 amino acids: CASSISGRDEQFF. In DNA form, the CDR3 reads TGTGCCAGTAGTATTAGCGGGAGGGATGAGCAGTTCTTC. Full variable domain (outside the CDR3, taken from reference TRBV19 and TRBJ2-1): DGGITQSPKYLFRKEGQNVTLSCEQNLNHDAMYWYRQDPGQGLRLIYYSQIVNDFQKGDIAEGYSVSREKKESFPLTVTSAQKNPTAFYLCASSISGRDEQFFGPGTRLTVL.

This clonotype turned up a few times. The chain uses TRBV28 and TRBJ2-1; D is undetermined. The CDR3 length is 11 residues. Trimming removed 8 bases at V and 8 bases at J, with 10 bases between. The V gene's germline CDR1 is MDHEN and CDR2 SYDVKM. In DNA form, the CDR3 reads TGTGCCAGCTGCAGGCTAGATGAGCAGTTCTTC. This codes for CASCRLDEQFF.

This clonotype has ten or more counts. This chain links TRBV20-1 with TRBJ2-7; weak D call: TRBD2 (5 bases). Trimming took off 3 bases at V and 2 bases at J, with 8 bases between the two ends. CDR1 DFQATT and CDR2 SNEGSKA come from the germline V gene (reference sequence). CDR3 length equals 12 residues. This CDR3 is CSASEGAYEQYF. DNA of the CDR3: TGCAGTGCTAGCGAGGGCGCCTACGAGCAGTACTTC.

This clonotype was picked up many times. This sequence joins TRBV6-5 and TRBJ2-1; 11 bases agree with TRBD2. Germline-derived CDR1 and CDR2 are MNHEY and SVGAGI. Trimming took 8 bases from V and 5 from J; bases not matched to a gene: 11. The CDR3 sequence is 16 residues long. The DNA for the CDR3 is TGTGCCAGCCTCTTTTTAGGGACTAGCGGTCACAATGAGCAGTTCTTC. Protein product: CASLFLGTSGHNEQFF.

This clonotype has ten or more counts. This chain joins TRBV29-1 and TRBJ2-3; tentative D call: TRBD1 (6 bases). The V gene lost 8 bases and the J gene lost 7 bases, with 13 bases spanning the gap. Germline V gene lookup returns CDR1 SQVTM and CDR2 ANQGSEA. This CDR3 is 11 amino acids long. CDR3 sequence reads: CSMSGDNTQYF. In nucleotides, the CDR3 is TGCAGCATGTCAGGGGATAATACGCAGTATTTT.

This clonotype was detected a few times. The chain links TRBV27 to TRBJ2-1, with 7 positions matching TRBD2. Per the germline V gene, CDR1 is MNHEY and CDR2 is SMNVEV (reference sequence). The CDR3 totals 15 residues. J lost 5 bases, V lost 1 base, and 5 bases had no gene match. The CDR3 sequence is CASSLWGGRNNEQFF. The CDR3 DNA sequence: TGTGCCAGCAGTTTATGGGGGGGACGTAACAATGAGCAGTTCTTC.